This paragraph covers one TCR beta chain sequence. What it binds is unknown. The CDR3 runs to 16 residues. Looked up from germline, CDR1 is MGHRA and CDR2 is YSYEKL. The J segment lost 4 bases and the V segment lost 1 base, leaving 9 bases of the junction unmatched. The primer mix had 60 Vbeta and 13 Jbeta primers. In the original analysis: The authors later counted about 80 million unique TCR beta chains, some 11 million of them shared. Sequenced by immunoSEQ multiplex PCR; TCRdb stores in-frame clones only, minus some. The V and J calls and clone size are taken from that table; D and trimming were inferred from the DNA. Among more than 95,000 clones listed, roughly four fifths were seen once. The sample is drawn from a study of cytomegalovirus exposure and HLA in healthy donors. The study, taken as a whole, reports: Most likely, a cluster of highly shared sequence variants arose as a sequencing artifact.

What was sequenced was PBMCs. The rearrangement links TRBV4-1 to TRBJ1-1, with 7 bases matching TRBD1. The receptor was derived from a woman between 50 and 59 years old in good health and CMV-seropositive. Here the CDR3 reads CASSQGQGITGTEAFF. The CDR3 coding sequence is TGCGCCAGCAGCCAAGGACAGGGAATTACGGGCACTGAAGCTTTCTTT.